Listed here are 20 T cell receptor beta chains from one sample, sequenced in a study of blood T cell repertoires in COVID-19. The protocol was immunoSEQ multiplex PCR, while the TCRdb copy is restricted to in-frame clones and leaves out a portion. This table has around 170,000 clones, around 90% appearing once. Material: peripheral blood. The receptors were gathered from a man in his 60s with acute or convalescent COVID-19.

V and J are TRBV24-1 and TRBJ2-3, with a tentative D call TRBD1 (5 bases). The CDR3 consists of 14 residues. Trimming removed 4 bases at V and 2 bases at J, with 9 bases between. Germline CDR1 reads KGHDR; CDR2 reads SFDVKD. The CDR3 nucleotides are TGTGCCACCAGTGAGCCCAGGGCCACAGATACGCAGTATTTT. It encodes CATSEPRATDTQYF.

The chain employs TRBV7-8 and TRBJ1-3; 9 bases are shared with TRBD1. The CDR3 runs to 17 residues. V was clipped by 1 base and J by 0 bases; unmatched bases: 4. Germline-derived CDR1 and CDR2 are SGHVS and FQNEAQ. This CDR3 reads CASSLGTGATSGNTIYF. The DNA for the CDR3 is TGTGCCAGCAGCTTAGGGACAGGGGCTACCTCTGGAAACACCATATATTTT.

The J gene is TRBJ2-7, the V gene TRBV7-2; TRBD2 agrees at 11 bases. V lost 8 bases, J lost 3 bases, and 6 bases stayed unmatched. Germline CDR1 reads SGHTA; CDR2 reads FQGNSA. This CDR3 contains 14 residues. The CDR3 DNA reads as TGTGCCAGCTCAGGGACTAGCGGCCTCTACGAGCAGTACTTC. Translated, it gives CASSGTSGLYEQYF.

The chain carries TRBV18 and TRBJ1-3, with TRBD1 identical over 7 bases. CDR3 length: 16 residues. Germline loops: CDR1 KGHSH, CDR2 LQKENI. V shed 1 base, J shed 3 bases, and the junction held 6 bases outside the gene matches. CDR3 in amino acids: CASSPQSSGGGNTIYF. The DNA for the CDR3 is TGTGCCAGCTCACCACAGTCGTCAGGGGGTGGAAACACCATATATTTT.

CDR3 amino acids: CASGGVGQPQHF. The CDR3 DNA follows: TGTGCCAGCGGGGGGGTGGGTCAGCCCCAGCATTTT. This rearrangement joins TRBV6-5 to TRBJ1-5; maybe TRBD1 (5 bases). Germline V lookup: CDR1 MNHEY, CDR2 SVGAGI. The CDR3 contains 12 residues. V was pared by 8 bases and J by 6 bases, with 11 bases between.

This chain links TRBV30 with TRBJ2-7, with D maybe TRBD2 (6 bases). The CDR3 length is 12 residues. Trimming cost V 5 bases and J 3 bases, with 11 bases left between them. Germline-derived CDR1 and CDR2 are GTSNPN and SVGIG (reference sequence). CDR3: CAWEQGGYEQYF. The CDR3 nucleotides are TGTGCCTGGGAGCAGGGAGGCTACGAGCAGTACTTC.

V and J are TRBV30 and TRBJ2-7; D gene ambiguous. This CDR3 has 13 amino acids. Germline values: CDR1 GTSNPN, CDR2 SVGIG (reference sequence). Trimming shortened V by 2 bases and J by 6 bases, and 14 bases separated the two germline ends. CDR3 bases: TGTGCCTGGAGTTACGCCAGTGTCAGCGAGCAGTACTTC. Amino acid sequence: CAWSYASVSEQYF.

The rearrangement links TRBV11-2 to TRBJ2-2, with 9 bases fitting TRBD2. V shed 5 bases, J shed 9 bases, and the junction held 10 bases outside the gene matches. The germline V gene has CDR1 SGHAT and CDR2 FQNNGV. The length of the CDR3 is 15 residues. CDR3: CASSPRPSGNRELFF. The CDR3 coding sequence is TGTGCCAGCAGCCCACGGCCTAGCGGGAATCGGGAGCTGTTTTTT. The whole variable domain, remainder taken from reference TRBV11-2 and TRBJ2-2, is EAGVAQSPRYKIIEKRQSVAFWCNPISGHATLYWYQQILGQGPKLLIQFQNNGVVDDSQLPKDRFSAERLKGVDSTLKIQPAKLEDSAVYLCASSPRPSGNRELFFGEGSRLTVL.

The chain joins TRBV7-9 to TRBJ1-4, with 9 bases aligning to TRBD1. The V gene end was trimmed by 4 bases and the J gene end by 1 base; junction bases not matched to a gene: 4. Germline V gene data show CDR1 as SEHNR and CDR2 as FQNEAQ (reference sequence). The CDR3 sequence is 16 residues long. Written as DNA, the CDR3 is TGTGCCAGCAGCTCCACGACAGGGGGAACTAATGAAAAACTGTTTTTT. It encodes CASSSTTGGTNEKLFF.

The chain's CDR3 is CASSLWGENTEAFF. In nucleotides, the CDR3 is TGTGCCAGCAGTTTATGGGGGGAAAACACTGAAGCTTTCTTT. This sequence joins TRBV27 and TRBJ1-1, with D tentatively TRBD1 (5 bases). Trimming pared 1 base from V and 2 bases from J, leaving 8 bases between. Germline V gene sequence: CDR1 MNHEY, CDR2 SMNVEV (reference sequence). The CDR3 runs 14 residues.

The chain links TRBV27 to TRBJ1-4; possibly TRBD1 for D (6 bases). The CDR3 loop spans 15 amino acids. Trimming cost V 3 bases and J 3 bases, with 11 bases left between them. In germline, CDR1 is MNHEY, CDR2 SMNVEV (reference sequence). CDR3 coding DNA: TGTGCCAGCAGTTTCGGGGGGGCCGCTAATGAAAAACTGTTTTTT. Amino acid sequence: CASSFGGAANEKLFF.

The V gene is TRBV6-7, the J gene TRBJ1-6; 8 bases align to TRBD1. TRBV6-7 belongs to the ORF category, with a function that is uncertain. After removal of 4 bases from V and 13 bases from J, the junction contained 15 bases not matched to a gene. The CDR3 runs 16 residues. The CDR3 region has the DNA TGTGCCAGCAGTTCCGGACAGGGTGGGAGTCGCTTGCCCCTCCACTTT. Translated: CASSSGQGGSRLPLHF.

The chain combines TRBV11-3 with TRBJ1-2; TRBD1 might be the D (5 bases). In germline, CDR1 is SGHNT, CDR2 YENEEA. V was trimmed by 4 bases and J by 3 bases, leaving 24 bases between them. CDR3 length equals 18 residues. DNA of the CDR3: TGTGCCAGCAGCTCTTCACGGGACTTCTCAAGCCACGACTATGGCTACACCTTC. Its translation is CASSSSRDFSSHDYGYTF.

This chain joins TRBV6-5 and TRBJ1-4; 7 nucleotides match TRBD1. The CDR3 is made up of 14 amino acids. V was pared by 0 bases and J by 8 bases, with 3 bases of the junction left unmatched. Germline CDR1 reads MNHEY; CDR2 reads SVGAGI. CDR3 in amino acids: CASSYSAGGEKLFF. Written as DNA, the CDR3 is TGTGCCAGCAGTTACTCGGCAGGGGGAGAAAAACTGTTTTTT.

J is TRBJ2-7 and V is TRBV9; 8 bases fit TRBD1. CDR3 size: 13 residues. J was trimmed by 7 bases and V by 3 bases; bases with no gene match: 6. Looked up from germline, CDR1 is SGDLS and CDR2 is YYNGEE. CDR3: CASSEGQAGEQYV. Here the CDR3 DNA reads TGTGCCAGCAGCGAGGGACAGGCGGGGGAGCAGTACGTC.

The rearrangement joins TRBV6-6 to TRBJ2-3, with TRBD2 matching over 11 bases. The CDR3 extends over 16 amino acids. Trimming at V came to 4 bases and at J to 1 base, leaving 4 bases not matched to a gene. Germline V gives CDR1 MNHNY, CDR2 SVGAGI (reference sequence). The CDR3 sequence is CASSSETSGGTDTQYF. CDR3 nucleotides: TGTGCCAGCAGTTCCGAGACTAGCGGGGGCACAGATACGCAGTATTTT.

This rearrangement joins TRBV9 to TRBJ1-4; 7 positions match TRBD1. The CDR3 runs 20 residues. V dropped 3 bases and J dropped 0; count of bases not matched to a gene: 17. CDR1 and CDR2 (germline): SGDLS, YYNGEE. The CDR3 sequence: CASSASVPGQRTATNEKLFF. The CDR3 DNA reads TGTGCCAGCAGCGCCTCTGTCCCGGGACAGCGAACGGCAACTAATGAAAAACTGTTTTTT.

This chain connects TRBV7-2 to TRBJ2-5, with D perhaps TRBD2 (5 bases). V gave up 4 bases and J gave up 7 bases, with 10 bases separating them. The CDR3 has 12 amino acids. In germline, CDR1 is SGHTA, CDR2 FQGNSA. CDR3 in amino acids: CASSSRTGTQYF. Written as DNA, the CDR3 is TGTGCCAGCAGCTCCCGGACTGGGACCCAGTACTTC.

CDR3 protein: CASSLDRDYEQYV. Here the CDR3 DNA reads TGCGCCAGCAGCCTTGACAGGGACTACGAGCAGTACGTC. This sequence joins TRBV5-1 and TRBJ2-7; 7 bases fit TRBD1. V was pared by 4 bases and J by 3 bases, with 4 bases of the junction left unmatched. This CDR3 comprises 13 residues. The germline gives CDR1 SGHRS, CDR2 YFSETQ.

The chain couples TRBV11-2 to TRBJ2-7; D unresolved. Germline-derived CDR1 and CDR2 are SGHAT and FQNNGV. The length of the CDR3 is 13 residues. V lost 4 bases, J lost 4 bases, and 11 bases lay in between. The CDR3 loop is CASSSSGIYEQYV. CDR3 nucleotides: TGTGCCAGCAGCTCCTCAGGAATTTACGAGCAGTACGTC.